Listed here are 27 T cell receptor beta chains from one sample, sequenced in a study of cytomegalovirus exposure and HLA in healthy donors. Primers: 60 Vbeta forward and 13 Jbeta reverse. The method was immunoSEQ multiplex PCR; TCRdb's version includes in-frame clones alone and lacks a portion of them. In the table there are 140,000 to 150,000 clones, 72% of which are singletons. The specimen was PBMCs. These TCRs come from a middle-aged man in good health and CMV-seronegative.

This clone was observed a few times. The rearrangement uses TRBV5-5 and TRBJ2-5; no firm D call. The CDR3 sequence is 12 residues long. Per the germline V gene, CDR1 is SGHKS and CDR2 is YYEKEE (reference sequence). V lost 4 bases, J lost 2 bases, and 6 bases lay in between. Here the CDR3 reads CASSQDQETQYF. As DNA, the CDR3 is TGTGCCAGCAGCCAGGATCAAGAGACCCAGTACTTC.

This rearrangement joins TRBV18 to TRBJ1-4, with D unresolved. V gave up 1 base and J gave up 8 bases, with 14 bases separating them. CDR1 is KGHSH and CDR2 is LQKENI in the germline V gene. This CDR3 region has 15 residues. The CDR3 DNA reads TGTGCCAGCTCACCACTCGACGGGGAATGGGAAAAACTGTTTTTT. It is translated as CASSPLDGEWEKLFF.

This rearrangement joins TRBV28 to TRBJ1-2; maybe TRBD1 (5 bases). V lost 6 bases and J 5 bases, leaving 19 bases between the germline ends. The germline V gene encodes CDR1 MDHEN and CDR2 SYDVKM. The CDR3 contains 15 residues. The CDR3 loop is CASSQSTGVRYGYTF. The CDR3 DNA reads as TGTGCCAGCAGCCAATCCACGGGGGTTCGTTATGGCTACACCTTC.

This chain links TRBV4-1 with TRBJ2-7; TRBD1 matches at 11 bases. Germline V gene data show CDR1 as MGHRA and CDR2 as YSYEKL. Trimming removed 3 bases from V and 4 bases from J; junction bases left unmatched: 8. The CDR3 loop spans 16 amino acids. CDR3 DNA: TGCGCCAGCAGCCAGGGACCGGGACAGGGGGATTACGAGCAGTACTTC. It is translated as CASSQGPGQGDYEQYF.

The V call is TRBV19, the J call TRBJ1-1, with a weak D call TRBD1 (6 bases). V was pared by 6 bases and J by 5 bases, with 13 bases between. CDR3 length equals 13 residues. Per germline, CDR1 LNHDA and CDR2 SQIVND (reference sequence). CDR3 residues: CASSVEGGTEAFF. In DNA, the CDR3 is TGTGCCAGTAGCGTCGAAGGGGGTACTGAAGCTTTCTTT.

The chain combines TRBV6-6 with TRBJ2-7, with TRBD1 matching over 7 bases. CDR1 is MNHNY, CDR2 SVGAGI, per germline (reference sequence). This CDR3 comprises 15 residues. The junction had 12 bases not matched to a gene; V was cut back by 6 bases and J by 4 bases. In nucleotides, the CDR3 is TGTGCCAGCAGAGCACTGAGGGGGCCGGGGTACGAGCAGTACTTC. This encodes CASRALRGPGYEQYF.

The chain carries TRBV9 and TRBJ1-6; D is unclear. Trimming removed 0 bases at V and 7 bases at J, with 8 bases between. This CDR3 spans 14 amino acids. Germline V lookup: CDR1 SGDLS, CDR2 YYNGEE. The CDR3 region is CASSVGTENSPLHF. DNA for the CDR3: TGTGCCAGCAGCGTAGGAACGGAGAATTCACCCCTCCACTTT.

The V gene is TRBV5-1, the J gene TRBJ2-5; 8 bases are a match to TRBD2. The CDR3 has 14 amino acids. CDR1 and CDR2 from the germline V gene are SGHRS and YFSETQ. After removal of 4 bases from V and 5 bases from J, the junction contained 7 bases not matched to a gene. The CDR3 sequence is CASSAGRASETQYF. In DNA form, the CDR3 reads TGCGCCAGCAGCGCCGGGAGGGCCTCGGAGACCCAGTACTTC.

This sequence joins TRBV15 and TRBJ2-7; tentative D call: TRBD2 (5 bases). The length of the CDR3 is 14 residues. CDR1 is LNHNV, CDR2 YYDKDF, per germline (reference sequence). V lost 3 bases, J lost 3 bases, and 12 bases lay in between. The CDR3: CATSRRRELYEQYF. The CDR3 DNA is TGTGCCACCAGCAGGAGACGGGAACTCTACGAGCAGTACTTC.

This clone was found a few times. This rearrangement joins TRBV2 to TRBJ1-4; D not resolved. This CDR3 comprises 14 residues. Trimming removed 8 bases from V and 5 bases from J, with 15 bases in between. Germline CDR1 SNHLY, CDR2 FYNNEI. The CDR3: CASAPGTRNEKLFF. CDR3 DNA: TGTGCCAGCGCCCCGGGAACTCGGAATGAAAAACTGTTTTTT. The full variable domain, in which reference TRBV2 and TRBJ1-4 provide the parts outside the CDR3, is EPEVTQTPSHQVTQMGQEVILRCVPISNHLYFYWYRQILGQKVEFLVSFYNNEISEKSEIFDDQFSVERPDGSNFTLKIRSTKLEDSAMYFCASAPGTRNEKLFFGSGTQLSVL.

The J gene is TRBJ1-1, the V gene TRBV7-2, with 9 nucleotides matching TRBD1. Germline V gene lookup returns CDR1 SGHTA and CDR2 FQGNSA. V dropped 6 bases and J dropped 5; count of bases not matched to a gene: 7. The CDR3 contains 14 residues. CDR3 coding DNA: TGTGCCAGCAGGCGTATACAGGGGGCAACTGAAGCTTTCTTT. This encodes CASRRIQGATEAFF.

The rearrangement links TRBV7-8 to TRBJ1-5; the D gene is possibly TRBD1 (6 bases). CDR1 is SGHVS and CDR2 is FQNEAQ in the germline V gene. The CDR3 totals 14 residues. The V and J ends lost 2 bases and 5 bases respectively, with 10 bases between them. The CDR3 loop is CASSLPDRHQPQHF. The DNA for the CDR3 is TGTGCCAGCAGCTTACCGGACAGACATCAGCCCCAGCATTTT.

There are a few counts of this clone. CDR3: CASSLYTGDSNTIYF. CDR3 DNA: TGTGCCAGCAGCTTGTATACAGGGGACTCAAACACCATATATTTT. V is TRBV5-6 and J is TRBJ1-3, with 7 bases matching TRBD1. Losses at the gene ends were 1 base for V and 6 bases for J; bases not matched to a gene: 7. The CDR3 extends over 15 amino acids. Germline CDR1 reads SGHDT; CDR2 reads YYEEEE.

The genes are TRBV5-6 and TRBJ2-7; 10 bases agree with TRBD2. Germline V CDR1 and CDR2: SGHDT, YYEEEE. The CDR3 covers 17 residues. After removal of 4 bases from V and 4 bases from J, the junction contained 14 bases not matched to a gene. In DNA form, the CDR3 reads TGTGCCAGCAGCCTTGCCGGGCGGGGGACTAGCGTTTACGAGCAGTACTTC. Translation: CASSLAGRGTSVYEQYF.

This clone was detected only a few times. The chain joins TRBV10-3 to TRBJ1-3, with 8 bases lining up with TRBD1. This CDR3 is built from 14 residues. V trimming: 7 bases; J trimming: 2 bases; junction bases outside the gene matches: 4. CDR1 ENHRY and CDR2 SYGVKD come from the germline V gene. CDR3 DNA: TGTGCCATCATGCGGACAGGGACTGGAAACACCATATATTTT. Translating gives CAIMRTGTGNTIYF.

The genes are TRBV5-1 and TRBJ2-5; 9 positions agree with TRBD2. Unmatched junction bases numbered 8, after V lost 7 bases and J lost 1 base. The CDR3 spans 15 residues. Germline V gives CDR1 SGHRS, CDR2 YFSETQ. This chain's CDR3 is CASHSPTSGQETQYF. CDR3 nucleotides: TGCGCCAGCCACTCCCCGACTAGCGGCCAAGAGACCCAGTACTTC. Supplemented by reference TRBV5-1 and TRBJ2-5, the full variable domain reads KAGVTQTPRYLIKTRGQQVTLSCSPISGHRSVSWYQQTPGQGLQFLFEYFSETQRNKGNFPGRFSGRQFSNSRSEMNVSTLELGDSALYLCASHSPTSGQETQYFGPGTRLLVL.

This clone was found a few times. The rearrangement uses TRBV6-6 and TRBJ1-1; unclear D gene. Per germline, CDR1 MNHNY and CDR2 SVGAGI (reference sequence). This CDR3 has 14 amino acids. V was clipped by 5 bases and J by 0 bases, with 10 bases between them. The CDR3 region has the DNA TGTGCCAGCAGTAGAGCATCCGTGAACACTGAAGCTTTCTTT. It yields the protein CASSRASVNTEAFF.

The chain links TRBV5-1 to TRBJ1-5; D uncertain. Trimming stripped 4 bases from V and 4 bases from J, with 9 bases between. This CDR3 has 13 amino acids. Germline V lookup: CDR1 SGHRS, CDR2 YFSETQ. The CDR3 DNA sequence: TGCGCCAGCAGCATAGACATGAATCAGCCCCAGCATTTT. Protein sequence: CASSIDMNQPQHF.

This sequence joins TRBV19 and TRBJ2-3, with TRBD2 matching 7 bases. CDR1 is LNHDA and CDR2 is SQIVND in the germline V gene (reference sequence). After removal of 3 bases from V and 2 bases from J, the junction contained 8 bases not matched to a gene. This CDR3 region has 16 residues. The CDR3 region is CASSISASGNTDTQYF. CDR3 DNA sequence: TGTGCCAGTAGTATCTCGGCTAGCGGAAACACAGATACGCAGTATTTT.

This rearrangement joins TRBV11-2 to TRBJ2-5; 9 positions agree with TRBD2. V trimming: 2 bases; J trimming: 1 base; junction bases outside the gene matches: 5. The CDR3 loop spans 16 amino acids. Germline V gene data show CDR1 as SGHAT and CDR2 as FQNNGV. The DNA of the CDR3 is TGTGCCAGCAGCTTATCGGCTAGCGGGATCCAAGAGACCCAGTACTTC. Protein product: CASSLSASGIQETQYF. The full variable domain, its missing parts supplied by reference TRBV11-2 and TRBJ2-5, is EAGVAQSPRYKIIEKRQSVAFWCNPISGHATLYWYQQILGQGPKLLIQFQNNGVVDDSQLPKDRFSAERLKGVDSTLKIQPAKLEDSAVYLCASSLSASGIQETQYFGPGTRLLVL.

This clone has a handful of counts. The V and J genes are TRBV7-8 and TRBJ2-7, with D possibly being TRBD2 (5 bases). Trimming removed 3 bases from V and 3 bases from J, with 12 bases in between. CDR1 is SGHVS, CDR2 FQNEAQ, per germline. There are 14 residues in the CDR3. The CDR3 protein is CASSFDSSVYEQYF. CDR3 sequence (DNA): TGTGCCAGCAGCTTTGATAGTAGCGTCTACGAGCAGTACTTC.

This clone came up a few times. This chain connects TRBV11-2 to TRBJ2-7, with TRBD2 as a possible D gene (6 bases). This CDR3 has 15 residues. The V gene's germline CDR1 is SGHAT and CDR2 FQNNGV. Trimming pared 2 bases from V and 4 bases from J, leaving 15 bases between. The CDR3 sequence is CASSLSVGSGYEQYF. CDR3 nucleotide sequence: TGTGCCAGCAGCTTATCGGTCGGGAGCGGTTACGAGCAGTACTTC.

This chain joins TRBV6-5 and TRBJ2-1, with TRBD2 identical over 7 bases. Germline V gene data show CDR1 as MNHEY and CDR2 as SVGAGI. The CDR3 extends over 15 amino acids. The J segment lost 4 bases and the V segment lost 7 bases, leaving 10 bases of the junction unmatched. As DNA, the CDR3 is TGTGCCAGCACCCTACAGCGGGGATCGTACAATGAGCAGTTCTTC. Protein product: CASTLQRGSYNEQFF.

This chain connects TRBV23-1 to TRBJ1-6, with D tentatively TRBD1 (5 bases). TRBV23-1 qualifies as an ORF whose function is uncertain. This CDR3 has 18 amino acids. Trimming stripped 0 bases from V and 0 bases from J, with 12 bases between. This CDR3 is CASSQSEQAGSYNSPLHF. The DNA of the CDR3 is TGCGCCAGCAGTCAATCGGAACAGGCCGGCTCCTATAATTCACCCCTCCACTTT.

The rearrangement uses TRBV4-3 and TRBJ1-4, with 11 bases that match TRBD1. The CDR3 extends over 21 amino acids. V lost 1 base, J lost 5 bases, and 18 bases stayed unmatched. Per the germline V gene, CDR1 is LGHNA and CDR2 is YSLEER. The DNA of the CDR3 is TGCGCCAGCAGCCAAGTCATGGACAGGGGGCGGACCTTGCAACTAAATGAAAAACTGTTTTTT. This translates into CASSQVMDRGRTLQLNEKLFF.

This clone was detected only once. This chain uses TRBV30 with TRBJ1-2, with TRBD1 matching 9 bases. The V gene's germline CDR1 is GTSNPN and CDR2 SVGIG (reference sequence). The CDR3 covers 13 residues. With 2 bases clipped from V and 8 bases from J, the junction kept 6 bases outside the gene matches. CDR3 sequence: CAWSRDRARGYTF. The CDR3, as DNA: TGTGCCTGGAGTAGGGACAGGGCTCGCGGCTACACCTTC.

This clone appeared a few times. The DNA for the CDR3 is TGCGCCAGCAGCCATCCCCCGACAGGAACCCAAGATGAGCAGTTCTTC. Its protein product is CASSHPPTGTQDEQFF. The chain uses TRBV4-1 and TRBJ2-1, with D possibly matching TRBD1 (6 bases). V lost 3 bases and J lost 8, with 20 bases in between. This CDR3 has 16 amino acids. Germline lookup yields CDR1 MGHRA and CDR2 YSYEKL.